The rows below give T cell receptor beta chains drawn from one sample of a study of CD4 T cells in relation to SARS-CoV-2 and coronaviruses. Antigens of these TCRs are unknown. The method was immunoSEQ multiplex PCR; TCRdb's version includes in-frame clones alone and lacks a portion of them. Here the sample spans approximately 20,000 clones, over 60% being singletons. Sequenced input: CD4+ T cells from PBMCs, cultured in vitro. All receptors come from a human donor in good health. CDR3s include the opening cysteine and the closing phenylalanine or tryptophan. The order of the fields is D gene, J gene, V gene, clone size, CDR3 protein, CDR3 DNA. The D gene is left open where the match is weak. For some rows the clone size is stated as once, few or many, or as a class when expanded; others skip it.

. TRBJ2-7 TRBV9 . CASSGQNSYEQYF TGTGCCAGCAGCGGACAGAACTCCTACGAGCAGTACTTC
. TRBJ2-1 TRBV2 once CASSGDPAYNEQFF TGTGCCAGCAGCGGCGACCCTGCCTACAATGAGCAGTTCTTC
TRBD1 TRBJ1-5 TRBV7-2 once CASSFGTGGRGPQHF TGTGCCAGCAGCTTTGGGACAGGGGGTCGCGGGCCCCAGCATTTT
TRBD1 TRBJ1-1 TRBV19 few CASSPDRAEAFF TGTGCCAGTAGCCCCGACAGGGCTGAAGCTTTCTTT
. TRBJ2-4 TRBV19 . CASSIGQKNIQYF TGTGCCAGTAGTATAGGGCAGAAAAACATTCAGTACTTC
. TRBJ2-5 TRBV2 . CASSGTNQETQYF TGTGCCAGCTCTGGGACGAACCAAGAGACCCAGTACTTC
. TRBJ2-3 TRBV5-1 few CASSLFPRENTDTQYF TGCGCCAGCAGCTTGTTCCCCAGGGAGAACACAGATACGCAGTATTTT
. TRBJ1-2 TRBV18 . CASSPPGSYGYTF TGTGCCAGCTCACCACCTGGGAGCTATGGCTACACCTTC
TRBD1 TRBJ1-2 TRBV6-6 few CASSSGQGSGYTF TGTGCCAGCAGTTCGGGACAGGGTAGTGGCTACACCTTC
TRBD1 TRBJ2-3 TRBV27 . CASSLFLGLQGATDTQYF TGTGCCAGCAGTTTATTTTTGGGGTTACAGGGGGCAACAGATACGCAGTATTTT
. TRBJ2-1 TRBV20-1 few CSASDRQRLYNEQFF TGCAGTGCTAGTGACCGGCAGAGACTCTACAATGAGCAGTTCTTC
. TRBJ1-2 TRBV24-1 . CATRDTIYGYTF TGTGCCACTCGGGACACGATCTATGGCTACACCTTC
. TRBJ1-4 TRBV11-2 . CAAGRRTNEKLFF TGTGCGGCCGGGAGGCGAACTAATGAAAAACTGTTTTTT
. TRBJ1-2 TRBV9 . CASSPPVGQTYGYTF TGTGCCAGCAGCCCTCCTGTCGGGCAGACCTATGGCTACACCTTC
TRBD1 TRBJ1-5 TRBV30 . CAWSRGQFNQPQHF TGTGCCTGGAGTAGGGGGCAGTTCAATCAGCCCCAGCATTTT
TRBD2 TRBJ2-1 TRBV4-2 . CASSQDLLASGDNEQFF TGTGCCAGCAGCCAAGATCTATTGGCTAGCGGTGACAATGAGCAGTTCTTC
TRBD1 TRBJ2-1 TRBV6-5 . CASTTGTGVYNEQFF TGTGCCAGCACGACCGGGACAGGGGTCTACAATGAGCAGTTCTTC
. TRBJ1-2 TRBV3-1/TRBV3-2 . CASSQFREGYTF TGTGCCAGCAGCCAATTCAGGGAGGGATACACCTTC